These T cell receptor beta chains were read from a single sample in a study of beta chain features in type 1 diabetes. Profiled with immunoSEQ multiplex PCR; TCRdb holds only in-frame clones, not every one. The top ten clones hold 0.03% to 0.045% of a sample with some 640,000 clones, about 14% of them seen once. Sequenced: naive CD4+ T cells from blood. The receptor set was obtained from a man younger than 35 with type 1 diabetes. Both conserved end residues are part of each CDR3. D genes are given only for firm matches. Size tells how often a clone was seen (once, few, many) or the class of an expanded clone, and some rows leave it out.

v_gene	abundance	j_gene	d_gene	len	CDR3nt	CDR3aa
TRBV5-1	-	TRBJ2-1	TRBD2	14	TGCGCCAGCAGACCTAGCGGGAGTGGGAATGAGCAGTTCTTC	CASRPSGSGNEQFF
TRBV18	-	TRBJ2-1	-	16	TGTGCCAGCTCACCTAGGAGGGAGCGCCAAAACAATGAGCAGTTCTTC	CASSPRRERQNNEQFF
TRBV25-1	-	TRBJ2-7	-	16	TGTGCCAGCAGCTCCCGAGACGCGCCAAAACCCTACGAGCAGTACTTC	CASSSRDAPKPYEQYF
TRBV30	-	TRBJ2-7	-	12	TGTGCCTGGAGTATCAACACCTACGAGCAGTACTTC	CAWSINTYEQYF
TRBV7-2	-	TRBJ2-2	-	14	TGTGCCAGCAGCTCTGATGCTTTTTCCGGGGAGCTGTTTTTT	CASSSDAFSGELFF
TRBV28	-	TRBJ1-1	-	13	TGTGCCAGCAGTCTCCGTTGGGTCACTGAAGCTTTCTTT	CASSLRWVTEAFF
TRBV7-2	-	TRBJ1-5	TRBD1	16	TGTGCCAGCAGCTTAGTCTCGGGCAGGGGGCATCAGCCCCAGCATTTT	CASSLVSGRGHQPQHF
TRBV7-7	few	TRBJ2-1	-	13	TGTGCTAGCAGCCGGACTTCGTACAATGAGCAGTTCTTC	CASSRTSYNEQFF
TRBV6-5	few	TRBJ2-7	TRBD2	14	TGTGCCAGCAGCCCGGGAGCGGGAAAGTACGAGCAGTACTTC	CASSPGAGKYEQYF
TRBV5-4	few	TRBJ2-1	-	13	TGTGCCCTGGGCCGGGGGAGCTACAATGAGCAGTTCTTC	CALGRGSYNEQFF
TRBV29-1	-	TRBJ2-5	-	12	TGCAGCGTTGCAAGGTACCAAGAGACCCAGTACTTC	CSVARYQETQYF
TRBV30	few	TRBJ1-2	TRBD1	15	TGTGCCTGGAGAGAATACACCGGGACAGCGGCTGGCTACACCTTC	CAWREYTGTAAGYTF
TRBV27	few	TRBJ2-1	-	15	TGTGCCAGCAGCTCCCTCCCAGGCTCCTACAATGAGCAGTTCTTC	CASSSLPGSYNEQFF
TRBV19	-	TRBJ2-4	-	15	TGTGCCAGTAGTCGACCGGGCTCGACGGGAAACATTCAGTACTTC	CASSRPGSTGNIQYF
TRBV7-9	few	TRBJ2-3	TRBD1	15	TGTGCCAGCGGGCCGGGACAGGGGCCGACAGATACGCAGTATTTT	CASGPGQGPTDTQYF
TRBV10-2	few	TRBJ1-2	-	15	TGCGCCGCAGTTCGGAGCCTACCTCTTGGGAATGGCTACACCTTC	CAAVRSLPLGNGYTF
TRBV5-8	few	TRBJ2-7	-	13	TGTGCCAGCAGCTTGGTTAGGGCGGGCGAGCAGTACTTC	CASSLVRAGEQYF
TRBV25-1	-	TRBJ2-2	-	14	TGTGCCAGCAGTGCGACAGTTTCGGCCGGGGAGCTGTTTTTT	CASSATVSAGELFF
TRBV20-1	-	TRBJ2-1	-	10	TGCAGTGCTTTAGAGGGTGAGCAGTTCTTC	CSALEGEQFF
TRBV7-9	-	TRBJ2-3	TRBD1	15	TGTGCCAGCAGCTGGGGACAGGGAGCGGCAGATACGCAGTATTTT	CASSWGQGAADTQYF
TRBV30	-	TRBJ1-6	TRBD1	13	TGTGCCTGGGCGGGACAGGGGAATTCACCCCTCCACTTT	CAWAGQGNSPLHF
TRBV29-1	few	TRBJ1-6	TRBD1	14	TGCAGCGTATCAAAGGACAGGGGTAATTCACCCCTCCACTTT	CSVSKDRGNSPLHF
TRBV30	-	TRBJ2-1	-	15	TGTGCCTGGAGGGAGCCGGGATCCTTTCCCTATCCCCAGTTCTTC	CAWREPGSFPYPQFF
TRBV7-9	-	TRBJ1-2	-	15	TGTGCCAGCAGCTTATGGGCCGAAATCAACTATGGCTACACCTTC	CASSLWAEINYGYTF
TRBV20-1	-	TRBJ1-2	-	11	TGCAGTGCGGAGGAGAACTATGGCTACACCTTC	CSAEENYGYTF
TRBV9	-	TRBJ2-3	-	13	TGTGCCAGCAGCCCTGCGACAACAGATACGCAGTATTTT	CASSPATTDTQYF
TRBV6-5	few	TRBJ2-5	-	12	TGTGCCAGCAGACACAGCGGGGAGACCCAGTACTTC	CASRHSGETQYF
TRBV7-9	-	TRBJ1-1	-	12	TGTGCCAGCAGCCACGGCGGCGGTGAAGCTTTCTTT	CASSHGGGEAFF
TRBV18	few	TRBJ1-4	-	13	TGTGCCAGCTCACCGGGGGCTAATGAAAAACTGTTTTTT	CASSPGANEKLFF
TRBV6-5	-	TRBJ1-5	-	15	TGTGCCAGCAGTTACGGTGCAGGGAACAATCAGCCCCAGCATTTT	CASSYGAGNNQPQHF